The present entry profiles one T cell receptor (beta chain) with its context. The antigen is not known. Some second doses came at about 4 weeks and others at about 12 weeks; these were pooled. The CDR3 is 13 residues long. Losses at the gene ends were 4 bases for V and 4 bases for J; bases not matched to a gene: 4. Per germline, CDR1 SGHRS and CDR2 YFSETQ. These data are taken from a study of T cell responses to AZD1222 COVID-19 vaccine. General observations from the study: Compared with day 0, the breadth and depth of the Spike-specific TCR repertoire rose significantly after two doses of AZD1222.

Sequenced by immunoSEQ multiplex PCR; TCRdb stores in-frame clones only, minus some. The sample records 50,000 to 65,000 clones, about 87% being singletons. The chain employs TRBV5-1 and TRBJ1-1, with 7 bases that match TRBD1. This TCR came from an adult who received the AZD1222 COVID-19 vaccine. The specimen comprised peripheral blood, sampled 28 days after the second AZD1222 dose. The CDR3 nucleotides are TGCGCCAGCAGCGGGCAGGGGGGCACTGAAGCTTTCTTT. Residues: CASSGQGGTEAFF.